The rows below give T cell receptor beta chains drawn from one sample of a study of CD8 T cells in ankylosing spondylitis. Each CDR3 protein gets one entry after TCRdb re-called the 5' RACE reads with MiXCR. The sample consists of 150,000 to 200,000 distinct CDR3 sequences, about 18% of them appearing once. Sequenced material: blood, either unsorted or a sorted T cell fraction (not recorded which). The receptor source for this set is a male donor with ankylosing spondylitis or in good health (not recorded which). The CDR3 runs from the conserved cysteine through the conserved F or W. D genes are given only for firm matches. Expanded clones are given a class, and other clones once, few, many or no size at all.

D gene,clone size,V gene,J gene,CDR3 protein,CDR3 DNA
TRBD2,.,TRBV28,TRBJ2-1,CASTFGREGYNEQFF,TGTGCCAGCACTTTCGGGAGGGAGGGTTACAATGAGCAGTTCTTC
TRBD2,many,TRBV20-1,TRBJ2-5,CSASTSGGVATQYF,TGCAGTGCTAGTACTAGCGGAGGGGTGGCGACCCAGTACTTC
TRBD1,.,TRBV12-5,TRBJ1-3,CASSLGPRGQGSSSGNTIYF,TGTGCTAGTAGTTTGGGTCCAAGGGGACAGGGGTCGAGCTCTGGAAACACCATATATTTT
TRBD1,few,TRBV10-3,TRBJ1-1,CAIRGTENTEAFF,TGTGCCATCAGAGGGACAGAGAACACTGAAGCTTTCTTT
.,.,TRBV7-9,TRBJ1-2,CASSSPGTDYGYTF,TGTGCCAGCAGCTCCCCCGGGACCGACTATGGCTACACCTTC
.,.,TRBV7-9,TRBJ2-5,CASSLVRSLAESKTQYF,TGTGCCAGCAGCTTAGTTCGGTCGCTAGCAGAGTCAAAGACCCAGTACTTC
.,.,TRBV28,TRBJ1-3,CASPSSSGNTIYF,TGTGCCAGCCCCAGTAGCTCTGGAAACACCATATATTTT
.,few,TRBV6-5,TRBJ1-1,CASSLQDLTEAFF,TGTGCCAGCAGCTTACAAGACCTCACTGAAGCTTTCTTT
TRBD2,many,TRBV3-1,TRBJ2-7,CASSLTQREKYEQYF,TGTGCCAGCAGCCTTACCCAGCGGGAGAAATACGAGCAGTACTTC
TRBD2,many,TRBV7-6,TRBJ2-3,CASSPIAGTQYF,TGTGCCAGCAGCCCTATAGCGGGTACGCAGTATTTT
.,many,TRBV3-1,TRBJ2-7,CASSQGVDYEQYF,TGTGCCAGCAGCCAAGGAGTAGACTACGAGCAGTACTTC
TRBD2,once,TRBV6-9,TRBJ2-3,CASTPVIRRTSGRSADTQYF,TGTGCCAGCACCCCAGTGATCCGGAGGACTAGCGGGAGAAGCGCAGATACGCAGTATTTT
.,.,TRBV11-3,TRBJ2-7,CASSLGGHEQYF,TGTGCCAGCAGCTTAGGCGGGCATGAGCAGTACTTC
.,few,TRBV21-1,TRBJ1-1,CASSSGPEAFF,TGTGCCAGCAGTTCAGGGCCAGAAGCTTTCTTT
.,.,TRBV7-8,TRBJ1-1,CASSLIARGLNTEAFF,TGTGCCAGCAGCCTAATAGCGCGGGGCCTTAACACTGAAGCTTTCTTT